This T cell receptor beta chain was captured in a study of T-cell memory formation after mild COVID-19. The CDR3 has 12 residues. Germline assignment: CDR1 SEHNR and CDR2 FQNEAQ (reference sequence). V lost 2 bases and J lost 10, with 6 bases in between. This clonotype turned up a few times. In TCRdb, the 5' RACE reads were re-called with MiXCR into one record per CDR3 protein. The table shows more than 150,000 distinct CDR3 sequences, with 18% occurring only once. The sample consisted of PBMCs or a T cell subset sorted from them (not recorded which). The origin of this receptor is a young man who had mild COVID-19 (a few samples of this study predate the infection). Cell type and time point are not known. The genes are TRBV7-9 and TRBJ1-6; D might be TRBD1 (5 bases). In nucleotides, the CDR3 is TGTGCCAGCAGCTTACAGGGCTCACCCCTCCACTTT. Translation gives CASSLQGSPLHF.